The TCR beta chain under discussion was sequenced for a study of CD8 T cells in ankylosing spondylitis. Study results and limitations: There was a TCR beta motif, made of fewer than 10 highly homologous variants, that appeared characteristic of ankylosing spondylitis blood. In the blood and synovial fluid of reactive arthritis, some motif variants had been previously reported.

Ten or more counts support this clonotype. Antigen: not known. Researchers built TCR beta libraries using quantitative 5'-RACE with molecular barcodes. TCRdb independently ran MiXCR on the 5' RACE reads; one entry per CDR3 protein. This table holds approximately 500,000 distinct CDR3 sequences, more than 9.5% found once. Trimming removed 3 bases at V and 0 bases at J, with 9 bases between. This CDR3 has 15 residues. Germline V gene sequence: CDR1 LGHNA, CDR2 YNFKEQ. V usage is TRBV4-2 and J usage is TRBJ2-1; D is ambiguous. Material: blood, either unsorted or a sorted T cell fraction (not recorded which). The TCR comes from a male donor with ankylosing spondylitis. The CDR3 reads CASSHQRSSYNEQFF. The CDR3 DNA reads as TGTGCCAGCAGCCACCAGAGGAGCTCCTACAATGAGCAGTTCTTC.